The clone carrying this TCR beta chain was seen just once. The entry originates in a study of blood T cell repertoires in COVID-19. At the level of the study: PBMCs, B-cell-depleted T cells, or T cells were the source of the cDNA or gDNA that made up the material.

Per the original data handling: Reference gene primer amplification in the assay estimated nucleated cell counts. TCRdb's table, derived via immunoSEQ multiplex PCR, lists solely in-frame clones and lacks some. The DNA was the basis for D and trimming; V, J and clone size are from that table. The sample carries roughly 300,000 clones, approximately 86% recorded once. V was pared by 2 bases and J by 3 bases, with 8 bases between. The CDR3 is made up of 14 amino acids. Germline V gene data show CDR1 as PRHDT and CDR2 as FYEKMQ (reference sequence). Source material: peripheral blood. The receptor comes from a man between 18 and 29 years old with active or convalescent COVID-19. The chain links TRBV13 to TRBJ2-1; perhaps TRBD1 as D (5 bases). The CDR3 spells CASSLRRGYNEQFF. CDR3 nucleotides: TGTGCCAGCAGCTTAAGAAGGGGCTACAATGAGCAGTTCTTC. Full variable domain (outside the CDR3, taken from reference TRBV13 and TRBJ2-1): AAGVIQSPRHLIKEKRETATLKCYPIPRHDTVYWYQQGPGQDPQFLISFYEKMQSDKGSIPDRFSAQQFSDYHSELNMSSLELGDSALYFCASSLRRGYNEQFFGPGTRLTVL.